One sample yielded the 18 T cell receptor beta chains listed below, sequenced in a study of graft-versus-host responses after intestinal transplantation. No antigen has been identified for these receptors. Generated by immunoSEQ multiplex PCR, the TCRdb table keeps only in-frame clones and is missing some. In the table there are some 87,000 clones, around nine tenths of which are singletons. The material sequenced was unstimulated CD4+ T cells sorted from spleen or lymph node cells, taken before intestinal transplant. All receptors derive from a human donor who received an intestinal transplant.

The DNA for the CDR3 is TGTGCCATCAAGGGGCAACTGAACACTGAAGCTTTCTTT. Protein product: CAIKGQLNTEAFF. The chain carries TRBV6-5 and TRBJ1-1; tentative D call: TRBD1 (5 bases). The CDR3 runs 13 residues. V was pared by 10 bases and J by 0 bases, with 12 bases between. CDR1 is MNHEY and CDR2 is SVGAGI in the germline V gene.

This chain uses TRBV6-1 with TRBJ2-5; D is perhaps TRBD1 or TRBD2 (7 bases each). V was trimmed by 7 bases and J by 7 bases, leaving 19 bases between them. The CDR3 sequence is 14 residues long. Germline V gene lookup returns CDR1 MNHNS and CDR2 SASEGT. CDR3 in amino acids: CASTEDRSGGTQYF. As DNA, the CDR3 is TGTGCCAGCACGGAGGACAGGTCGGGGGGGACCCAGTACTTC.

The V gene is TRBV28, the J gene TRBJ1-1; no definite D call. This CDR3 has 12 amino acids. Germline assignment: CDR1 MDHEN and CDR2 SYDVKM. The V end lost 5 bases, the J end lost 6 bases, and 10 bases lay between the germline ends. CDR3: CASSPPGPEAFF. The DNA for the CDR3 is TGTGCCAGCAGTCCTCCCGGCCCTGAAGCTTTCTTT.

This clone appeared once. The V and J genes are TRBV19 and TRBJ2-2, with D perhaps TRBD2 (6 bases). The CDR3 is 16 amino acids. V was shortened by 3 bases and J by 5 bases, with 16 bases between the two germline ends. Germline lookup yields CDR1 LNHDA and CDR2 SQIVND (reference sequence). The CDR3 spells CASSILLARSTGELFF. The CDR3 DNA reads TGTGCCAGTAGTATCTTACTAGCTAGGTCGACCGGGGAGCTGTTTTTT. Variable domain in full (rest from reference TRBV19 and TRBJ2-2): DGGITQSPKYLFRKEGQNVTLSCEQNLNHDAMYWYRQDPGQGLRLIYYSQIVNDFQKGDIAEGYSVSREKKESFPLTVTSAQKNPTAFYLCASSILLARSTGELFFGEGSRLTVL.

The rearrangement uses TRBV30 and TRBJ2-2; 7 nucleotides match TRBD2. This CDR3 comprises 15 residues. Germline-derived CDR1 and CDR2 are GTSNPN and SVGIG (reference sequence). The trim removed 4 bases at V and 7 bases at J, leaving 12 bases unmatched. CDR3 region: CAWKEGGSLGGELFF. CDR3 DNA sequence: TGTGCCTGGAAAGAGGGCGGGAGCTTGGGCGGGGAGCTGTTTTTT.

CDR3 amino acids: CASSFVFPLGEQFF. The CDR3 DNA reads as TGTGCCAGCAGCTTCGTTTTTCCCCTCGGTGAGCAGTTCTTC. The V and J genes are TRBV5-6 and TRBJ2-1; no firm D call. V shed 2 bases and J shed 9 bases, with 15 bases lying between them. Germline V gives CDR1 SGHDT, CDR2 YYEEEE. The length of the CDR3 is 14 residues.

This chain uses TRBV7-3 with TRBJ2-1, with 9 bases matching TRBD2. The CDR3 extends over 17 amino acids. Trimming at V came to 5 bases and at J to 4 bases, leaving 12 bases not matched to a gene. Per germline, CDR1 SGHTA and CDR2 FQGTGA. The CDR3 sequence is CASSHLGRLADYNEQFF. CDR3 sequence (DNA): TGTGCCAGCAGCCACCTGGGAAGACTAGCGGATTACAATGAGCAGTTCTTC.

The chain employs TRBV6-6 and TRBJ1-4, with D possibly TRBD1 on 6 matching bases. Per germline, CDR1 MNHNY and CDR2 SVGAGI (reference sequence). The CDR3 has 16 residues. V lost 4 bases and J 1 base, leaving 13 bases between the germline ends. CDR3 bases: TGTGCCAGCAGTTCGGGGGGGGCTGGAACTAATGAAAAACTGTTTTTT. Amino acids: CASSSGGAGTNEKLFF.

This clone has only one observation. The chain is built from TRBV15 and TRBJ1-1; D gene ambiguous. The germline V and J ends were trimmed by 4 bases and 2 bases, with 8 bases remaining between them. The CDR3 runs 13 residues. CDR1 is LNHNV and CDR2 is YYDKDF in the germline V gene (reference sequence). DNA for the CDR3: TGTGCCACCAGCATTGACCTCAACACTGAAGCTTTCTTT. The encoded protein is CATSIDLNTEAFF.

This clone was recorded once. The chain recombines TRBV19 with TRBJ2-1, with D perhaps matching TRBD1 (6 bases). Germline V gene data show CDR1 as LNHDA and CDR2 as SQIVND (reference sequence). V lost 5 bases to trimming and J lost 5 bases, with 10 bases between them. CDR3 size: 13 residues. The CDR3 bases are TGTGCCAGTAGTTTCAGGGGTAACAATGAGCAGTTCTTC. It is translated as CASSFRGNNEQFF.

V and J are TRBV4-3 and TRBJ2-3, with 13 positions matching TRBD2. The CDR3 has 16 residues. With V trimmed by 4 bases and J by 6 bases, 7 bases remained unmatched. The germline V gene has CDR1 LGHNA and CDR2 YSLEER. This chain's CDR3 is CASSPPGLAGLDTQYF. The DNA of the CDR3 is TGCGCCAGCAGCCCCCCGGGACTAGCGGGATTGGATACGCAGTATTTT.

The rearrangement links TRBV9 to TRBJ2-2; 7 bases fit TRBD2. The CDR3 runs 18 residues. V lost 0 bases to trimming and J lost 1 base; unmatched junction nucleotides: 9. From germline, CDR1 is SGDLS and CDR2 YYNGEE. Written as DNA, the CDR3 is TGTGCCAGCAGCGTAGGGGGGAGGGCAGTAGGGAACACCGGGGAGCTGTTTTTT. Encoded protein: CASSVGGRAVGNTGELFF.

The gene calls are TRBV6-5 and TRBJ1-3; D gene uncertain. V lost 6 bases and J lost 4, with 10 bases in between. The length of the CDR3 is 13 residues. CDR1 and CDR2 from the germline V gene are MNHEY and SVGAGI. CDR3 nucleotides: TGTGCCAGCAGGGGAGGGTTCGGAAACACCATATATTTT. It translates to CASRGGFGNTIYF.

The chain carries TRBV27 and TRBJ2-7; 10 bases fit TRBD2. The J segment lost 4 bases and the V segment lost 6 bases, leaving 3 bases of the junction unmatched. In germline, CDR1 is MNHEY, CDR2 SMNVEV (reference sequence). This CDR3 is built from 13 residues. Written as DNA, the CDR3 is TGTGCCAGCAGCGGACTAGCGGCTTACGAGCAGTACTTC. Amino acid sequence: CASSGLAAYEQYF.

This clone has more than one count but fewer than ten. V usage is TRBV5-1 and J usage is TRBJ2-3, with TRBD1 as a possible D gene (6 bases). V dropped 4 bases and J dropped 2 bases, with 11 bases sitting between them. CDR1 is SGHRS and CDR2 is YFSETQ in the germline V gene. The CDR3 is 14 amino acids. The CDR3 sequence is CASSRDRYTDTQYF. The CDR3 region has the DNA TGCGCCAGCAGCCGTGACAGGTACACAGATACGCAGTATTTT.

The chain uses TRBV19 and TRBJ1-5, with D perhaps matching TRBD1 (5 bases). V lost 3 bases, J lost 9 bases, and 9 bases lay in between. There are 12 residues in the CDR3. Germline CDR1 is LNHDA and CDR2 is SQIVND (reference sequence). The CDR3 here is CASSIGGRPQHF. The CDR3 nucleotides read TGTGCCAGTAGTATTGGGGGTAGGCCCCAGCATTTT. Using reference TRBV19 and TRBJ1-5 for the parts outside the CDR3, the full variable domain is DGGITQSPKYLFRKEGQNVTLSCEQNLNHDAMYWYRQDPGQGLRLIYYSQIVNDFQKGDIAEGYSVSREKKESFPLTVTSAQKNPTAFYLCASSIGGRPQHFGDGTRLSIL.

This rearrangement joins TRBV19 to TRBJ2-2, with TRBD2 as a possible D gene (6 bases). The CDR3 sequence is 17 residues long. Germline V gene data show CDR1 as LNHDA and CDR2 as SQIVND (reference sequence). The V end was cut by 2 bases, the J end by 5 bases, with 18 bases between. CDR3 in amino acids: CASSIPGSRHRTGELFF. The CDR3, as DNA: TGTGCCAGTAGTATACCCGGGAGCAGGCACCGAACCGGGGAGCTGTTTTTT. The variable domain in full, with the rest retrieved from reference TRBV19 and TRBJ2-2, is DGGITQSPKYLFRKEGQNVTLSCEQNLNHDAMYWYRQDPGQGLRLIYYSQIVNDFQKGDIAEGYSVSREKKESFPLTVTSAQKNPTAFYLCASSIPGSRHRTGELFFGEGSRLTVL.

The chain is built from TRBV7-9 and TRBJ2-5; D gene uncertain. Germline values: CDR1 SEHNR, CDR2 FQNEAQ (reference sequence). The CDR3 runs to 11 residues. Trimming shortened V by 5 bases and J by 5 bases, and 6 bases separated the two germline ends. This CDR3 is CASSPVETQYF. CDR3 nucleotide sequence: TGTGCCAGCAGCCCAGTGGAGACCCAGTACTTC.